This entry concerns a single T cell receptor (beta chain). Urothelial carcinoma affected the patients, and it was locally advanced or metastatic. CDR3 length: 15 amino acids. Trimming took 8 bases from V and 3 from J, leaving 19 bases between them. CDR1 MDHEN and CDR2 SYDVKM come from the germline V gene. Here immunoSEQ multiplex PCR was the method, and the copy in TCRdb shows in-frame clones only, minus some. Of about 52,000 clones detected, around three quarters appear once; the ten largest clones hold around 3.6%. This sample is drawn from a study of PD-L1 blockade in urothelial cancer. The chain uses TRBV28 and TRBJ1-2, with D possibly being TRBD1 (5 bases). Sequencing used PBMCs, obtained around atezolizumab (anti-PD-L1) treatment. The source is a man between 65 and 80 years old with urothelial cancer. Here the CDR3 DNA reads TGTGCCAGCGCTTCGGGGGGGTTTACTTACTATGGCTACACCTTC. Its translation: CASASGGFTYYGYTF.